The text below deals with one TCR beta chain. Antigen specificity is unknown. Generated by immunoSEQ multiplex PCR, the TCRdb table keeps only in-frame clones and is missing some. The top ten clones hold around 5.2% of a sample with approximately 60,000 clones, 83% of them seen once. The sample originates from a study of Tregs in tolerant kidney transplant recipients. The study's findings and limits: This study did not directly address biological reproducibility.

The ends were cut back, 0 bases at V and 2 bases at J, with 16 bases in the middle. Germline CDR1 and CDR2: KGHSH and LQKENI. The CDR3 spans 17 residues. The sequencing input was CD4+ T cells from blood. The TCR originated in a human donor in good health. The V call is TRBV18, the J call TRBJ2-5; maybe TRBD1 (5 bases). As DNA, the CDR3 is TGTGCCAGCTCACCACCCCCCAAAGACAGCCCACAAGAGACCCAGTACTTC. Translated, it gives CASSPPPKDSPQETQYF.